The 17 T cell receptor beta chains listed next were all sequenced from one sample in a study of CDR3 diversity in severe acne. TCRdb itself ran the PCR reads through MiXCR, one entry per CDR3 protein. The table includes roughly 100,000 distinct CDR3 sequences, roughly 51% detected once. The sequenced sample consisted of blood. The receptors were gathered from a male donor with acne.

In the case of this clonotype: The CDR3 carries no conserved terminal phenylalanine or tryptophan, so it likely arises from a read error. The V and J genes are TRBV28 and TRBJ2-7, with 8 positions matching TRBD1. The CDR3 has 14 residues. With V trimmed by 6 bases and J by 0 bases, 4 bases remained unmatched. Germline CDR1 reads MDHEN; CDR2 reads SYDVKM. CDR3 nucleotides: TGTGCCAGCAGCCCCGGGACAGGCTCCTACGAGCAGTACCTC. As protein: CASSPGTGSYEQYL.

This clonotype was found a few times. V gene TRBV6-2 or TRBV6-3 combines with J gene TRBJ2-7, with 7 bases fitting TRBD2. V lost 6 bases to trimming and J lost 4 bases; unmatched junction nucleotides: 12. This CDR3 contains 15 residues. CDR1 is MNHEY, CDR2 SVGEGT, per germline. The CDR3 region is CASSPRGEGVYEQYF. In DNA, the CDR3 is TGTGCCAGCAGCCCCCGAGGGGAGGGAGTTTACGAGCAGTACTTC.

The CDR3 protein is CASSGLAGETQYF. The CDR3 region has the DNA TGTGCCAGCAGTGGACTAGCAGGAGAGACCCAGTACTTC. The J gene is TRBJ2-5, the V gene TRBV2; TRBD2 agrees at 7 bases. Germline-derived CDR1 and CDR2 are SNHLY and FYNNEI. The CDR3 runs to 13 residues. V lost 4 bases to trimming and J lost 4 bases; unmatched junction nucleotides: 3. The full variable domain, in which reference TRBV2 and TRBJ2-5 provide the parts outside the CDR3, is EPEVTQTPSHQVTQMGQEVILRCVPISNHLYFYWYRQILGQKVEFLVSFYNNEISEKSEIFDDQFSVERPDGSNFTLKIRSTKLEDSAMYFCASSGLAGETQYFGPGTRLLVL.

V and J are TRBV5-6 and TRBJ2-7, with 7 bases lining up with TRBD1. The V gene's germline CDR1 is SGHDT and CDR2 YYEEEE. The V segment lost 2 bases and the J segment 3 bases; nucleotides outside the gene matches: 8. CDR3 length: 15 amino acids. In nucleotides, the CDR3 is TGTGCCAGCAGCTTTGGTCAGGGGGTATTCTACGAGCAGTACTTC. This sequence encodes CASSFGQGVFYEQYF. Full variable domain (rest looked up from reference TRBV5-6 and TRBJ2-7): DAGVTQSPTHLIKTRGQQVTLRCSPKSGHDTVSWYQQALGQGPQFIFQYYEEEERQRGNFPDRFSGHQFPNYSSELNVNALLLGDSALYLCASSFGQGVFYEQYFGPGTRLTVT.

This clonotype has more than one count but fewer than ten. The chain carries TRBV19 and TRBJ2-2; no clear D. CDR3 length: 14 amino acids. The V gene lost 8 bases and the J gene lost 2 bases, with 12 bases spanning the gap. Germline CDR1 is LNHDA and CDR2 is SQIVND (reference sequence). DNA for the CDR3: TGTGCCAGTCGAGAGACAAGTAACACCGGGGAGCTGTTTTTT. Protein: CASRETSNTGELFF.

The CDR3 DNA is TGTGCCAGCAGCCCCCGGGGAAGCCGCGACTATGGCTACACCTTC. Amino acid sequence: CASSPRGSRDYGYTF. This chain joins TRBV9 and TRBJ1-2; no firm D call. The CDR3 sequence is 15 residues long. Trimming removed 4 bases at V and 3 bases at J, with 16 bases between. CDR1 is SGDLS, CDR2 YYNGEE, per germline.

The V gene is TRBV24-1, the J gene TRBJ2-7; D call uncertain. V was trimmed by 11 bases and J by 2 bases, leaving 15 bases between them. The CDR3 is 13 residues long. Per germline, CDR1 KGHDR and CDR2 SFDVKD. CDR3 loop: CASSPSVTYEQYF. The CDR3 coding sequence is TGTGCCAGCAGCCCAAGCGTTACCTACGAGCAGTACTTC.

Only one count was recorded for this clonotype. The V and J genes are TRBV12-3 or TRBV12-4 and TRBJ2-3, with 10 nucleotides matching TRBD2. J gave up 1 base and V 5 bases, and 6 bases lay outside the gene matches. The CDR3 runs 16 residues. CDR3 sequence: CASSPVAGGRTDTQYF. CDR3 sequence (DNA): TGTGCCAGCAGTCCCGTAGCGGGAGGTCGCACAGATACGCAGTATTTT.

This clonotype was counted many times. V usage is TRBV5-5 and J usage is TRBJ2-1, with 7 bases that match TRBD2. Losses at the gene ends were 5 bases for V and 8 bases for J; bases not matched to a gene: 13. Germline assignment: CDR1 SGHKS and CDR2 YYEKEE (reference sequence). The CDR3 has 15 residues. The CDR3 bases are TGTGCCAGCAGGTTCCGGGGCGGGAGCATCGATGAGCAGTTCTTC. It is translated as CASRFRGGSIDEQFF.

With respect to this clonotype: Since no conserved phenylalanine or tryptophan closes the CDR3, a read error is the likely cause. V and J are TRBV11-2 and TRBJ1-5; D call uncertain. Trimming removed 1 base from V and 6 bases from J, with 7 bases in between. This CDR3 comprises 13 residues. Germline V gene sequence: CDR1 SGHAT, CDR2 FQNNGV. The CDR3, as DNA: TGTGCCAGCAGCTTAGTTCAGTCTCAGCCCCAGCATTCT. Translated, it gives CASSLVQSQPQHS.

With respect to this clonotype: A much more abundant neighbour one base away suggests this may be a read error. J is TRBJ2-7 and V is TRBV19; D call uncertain. Germline CDR1 and CDR2: LNHDA and SQIVND (reference sequence). The CDR3 is 16 amino acids. V was cut by 9 bases and J by 3 bases, with 24 bases left in between. CDR3 DNA: TGTGCCAGCAGTTACTCGAGGCCGGGCCGTTTCTACGAGCAGTACGTC. This sequence encodes CASSYSRPGRFYEQYV.

This clonotype has ten or more counts. The chain recombines TRBV12-3 or TRBV12-4 with TRBJ1-2, with a weak D call TRBD1 (6 bases). Deletions cut 6 bases from V and 4 bases from J, with 9 bases between. The CDR3 consists of 12 residues. CDR3 coding DNA: TGTGCCAGCAGCAAGGGGGGCTATGGCTACACCTTC. Translated, it gives CASSKGGYGYTF.

This clonotype was recorded many times. V is TRBV15 and J is TRBJ2-5; D assignment may be TRBD1 or TRBD2 (6 bases each). The CDR3 loop spans 14 amino acids. In germline, CDR1 is LNHNV, CDR2 YYDKDF (reference sequence). V dropped 1 base and J dropped 3 bases, with 9 bases sitting between them. CDR3 DNA: TGTGCCACCAGCAGAGCGGGGGCGGAAGAGACCCAGTACTTC. This translates into CATSRAGAEETQYF.

The genes are TRBV10-1 and TRBJ2-7; unclear D gene. The CDR3 loop spans 10 amino acids. V gave up 10 bases and J gave up 3 bases, with 7 bases separating them. Germline V lookup: CDR1 WNHNN, CDR2 SYGVQD (reference sequence). The CDR3 DNA reads TGCGCCAATCCAGTCTACGAGCAGTACTTC. Its protein is CANPVYEQYF.

In this sample, this clonotype turned up many times. One end of the junction varies from germline; a read error may be responsible. V gene TRBV24-1 combines with J gene TRBJ2-1; D remains ambiguous. CDR1 and CDR2 (germline): KGHDR, SFDVKD. This CDR3 has 13 amino acids. The CDR3 here is CATIDAAYNEQFF. In nucleotides, the CDR3 is TGTGCCACCATTGATGCAGCTTACAATGAGCAGTTCTTC.

This clonotype has only one observation. This chain links TRBV20-1 with TRBJ1-6; the D gene is possibly TRBD1 (6 bases). Germline V lookup: CDR1 DFQATT, CDR2 SNEGSKA (reference sequence). V lost 6 bases, J lost 0 bases, and 18 bases lay in between. This CDR3 region has 17 residues. The CDR3 loop is CSALHRQASSYNSPLHF. The CDR3 nucleotides are TGCAGTGCCCTCCACCGACAGGCTAGCTCCTATAATTCACCCCTCCACTTT.

The sample holds one count of this clonotype. This CDR3 is missing its conserved last phenylalanine or tryptophan, likely due to a read error. The DNA is omitted, as the CDR3 cannot be located on it reliably, and the CDR3 follows TCRdb's listing. CDR3 sequence: CASSPGAGQNNSPLHFGN. This chain links TRBV7-9 with TRBJ2-5; TRBD1 was called by the table and not checked on the DNA. Germline CDR1 and CDR2: SEHNR and FQNEAQ (reference sequence). The CDR3 is 18 residues long, counting both termini.